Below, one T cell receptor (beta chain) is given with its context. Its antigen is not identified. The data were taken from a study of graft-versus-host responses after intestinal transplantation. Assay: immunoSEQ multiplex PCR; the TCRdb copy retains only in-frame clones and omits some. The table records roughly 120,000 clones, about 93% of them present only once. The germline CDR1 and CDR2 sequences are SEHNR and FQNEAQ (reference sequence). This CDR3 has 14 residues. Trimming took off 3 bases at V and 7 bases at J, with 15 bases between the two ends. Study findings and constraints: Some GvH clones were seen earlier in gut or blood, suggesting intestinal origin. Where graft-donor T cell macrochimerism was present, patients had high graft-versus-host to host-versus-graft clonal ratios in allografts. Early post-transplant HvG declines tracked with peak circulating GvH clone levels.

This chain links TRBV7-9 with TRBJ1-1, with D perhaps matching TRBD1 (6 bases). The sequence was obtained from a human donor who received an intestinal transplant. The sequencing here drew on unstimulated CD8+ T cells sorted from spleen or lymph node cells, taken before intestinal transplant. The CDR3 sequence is CASSFIQGRIEAFF. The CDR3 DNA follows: TGTGCCAGCAGCTTCATTCAGGGGCGTATTGAAGCTTTCTTT.